This T cell receptor (beta chain) derives from a study of blood T cell repertoires in COVID-19. V lost 0 bases and J lost 6, with 11 bases in between. The CDR3 runs to 14 residues. Looked up from germline, CDR1 is KGHSH and CDR2 is LQKENI. Assay: immunoSEQ multiplex PCR; the TCRdb copy retains only in-frame clones and omits some. Of some 360,000 clones in the sample, around nine tenths are singletons; the top ten hold over 1%. This clonotype originated in a woman aged 25 to 45 who had been exposed to COVID-19. This chain uses TRBV18 with TRBJ1-2, with unresolved D. The sample was PBMCs or T cells enriched from blood (not recorded which). Here the CDR3 reads CASSPPSQVHGYTF. Here the CDR3 DNA reads TGTGCCAGCTCACCACCTTCGCAGGTTCATGGCTACACCTTC. The full variable domain, rest sourced from reference TRBV18 and TRBJ1-2, is NAGVMQNPRHLVRRRGQEARLRCSPMKGHSHVYWYRQLPEEGLKFMVYLQKENIIDESGMPKERFSAEFPKEGPSILRIQQVVRGDSAAYFCASSPPSQVHGYTFGSGTRLTVV.